The 32 T cell receptor beta chains reported below all come from one sample, sequenced in a study of blood T cells in healthy people across ages. Primed by a sample-barcoded 5' primer and a J-beta primer mix, a second PCR proceeded for 7 to 11 cycles. One entry per CDR3 protein results from TCRdb running MiXCR on the 5' RACE reads. Of about 670,000 distinct CDR3 sequences listed, around 52% are singletons. The sequencing input was blood. The receptors stem from an elderly woman in good health.

This chain joins TRBV29-1 and TRBJ2-4; D perhaps matches TRBD1 (6 bases). The CDR3 length is 14 residues. The V gene lost 6 bases and the J gene lost 6 bases, with 18 bases spanning the gap. Germline V CDR1 and CDR2: SQVTM, ANQGSEA. This CDR3 reads CSVSGVQNGNIQYF. CDR3 coding DNA: TGCAGCGTCTCAGGGGTTCAGAATGGAAACATTCAGTACTTC.

The rearrangement links TRBV5-1 to TRBJ1-1; D remains unclear. Germline V CDR1 and CDR2: SGHRS, YFSETQ. With 7 bases removed from V and 6 bases from J, the gap between germline ends came to 19 bases. CDR3 length equals 14 residues. CDR3: CASSQFRTDSEAFF. In DNA, the CDR3 is TGCGCCAGCTCCCAATTCAGGACGGACTCTGAAGCTTTCTTT.

This clonotype was seen a few times. The rearrangement joins TRBV5-1 to TRBJ2-2; 8 nucleotides agree with TRBD2. Germline lookup yields CDR1 SGHRS and CDR2 YFSETQ. With 0 bases clipped from V and 7 bases from J, the junction kept 14 bases outside the gene matches. This CDR3 region has 18 residues. CDR3 nucleotides: TGCGCCAGCAGCTTGGCGCCAGCGGGAGTGGTGAGCGGCGGGGAGCTGTTTTTT. Its protein product is CASSLAPAGVVSGGELFF.

This clonotype was recorded at least ten times. The genes are TRBV6-5 and TRBJ1-2; D is perhaps TRBD1 (6 bases). CDR1 MNHEY and CDR2 SVGAGI come from the germline V gene. The V end was cut by 5 bases, the J end by 0 bases, with 13 bases between. This CDR3 region has 15 residues. CDR3 sequence (DNA): TGTGCCAGCAGTAGAACAGGGCTAGCTAACTATGGCTACACCTTC. Translation gives CASSRTGLANYGYTF.

In this sample, this clonotype turned up many times. The chain links TRBV6-5 to TRBJ1-3; no clear D. Germline CDR1 is MNHEY and CDR2 is SVGAGI. The V and J ends lost 0 bases and 0 bases respectively, with 9 bases between them. The CDR3 covers 16 residues. The CDR3 DNA sequence: TGTGCCAGCAGTTACTCACCAGGAATCTCTGGAAACACCATATATTTT. This sequence encodes CASSYSPGISGNTIYF.

In the case of this clonotype: The junction does not match germline at one end; this may be a read error. V gene TRBV3-1 combines with J gene TRBJ2-5, with 11 positions matching TRBD2. The J call could be wrong; TRBJ2-7 is a better fit for the DNA end. Germline CDR1 and CDR2: LGHDT and YNNKEL (reference sequence). This CDR3 is 15 amino acids long. The CDR3 DNA reads as TGTGCCAGCAGCCCCGGGACTAGCGGCTCCTGCGAGCAGTACTTC. This codes for CASSPGTSGSCEQYF.

The chain combines TRBV21-1 with TRBJ2-7; the table assigns TRBD1, which was not confirmed against the DNA. TRBV21-1 is tagged as a pseudogene. This CDR3 region has 14 residues. The CDR3 region is CASSSGDGGREQYF. As DNA, the CDR3 is TGTGCCAGCAGCTCCGGGGACGGTGGACGGGAGCAGTACTTC.

On this clonotype itself: This may arise from a read error, as a much more abundant clone is one base away. This chain connects TRBV15 to TRBJ2-7; D is possibly TRBD2 (6 bases). From germline, CDR1 is LNHNV and CDR2 YYDKDF (reference sequence). The CDR3 runs to 15 residues. Trimming removed 7 bases at V and 7 bases at J, with 23 bases between. The CDR3 reads CATTRGSTGNNEQYF. The CDR3 nucleotides are TGTGCCACCACCCGGGGGTCTACGGGAAACAATGAGCAGTACTTC.

As regards this clonotype: This may arise from a read error, as a much more abundant clone is one base away. This chain links TRBV4-1 with TRBJ1-4, with D unresolved. Trimming shortened V by 6 bases and J by 8 bases, and 10 bases separated the two germline ends. Germline-derived CDR1 and CDR2 are MGHRA and YSYEKL. This CDR3 contains 12 residues. The CDR3 spells CASRARKEKLFF. DNA of the CDR3: TGCGCCAGCAGGGCACGGAAGGAAAAACTGTTTTTT.

The gene calls are TRBV24-1 and TRBJ2-3, with D possibly being TRBD2 (6 bases). The germline CDR1 and CDR2 sequences are KGHDR and SFDVKD. Trimming shortened V by 7 bases and J by 2 bases, and 12 bases separated the two germline ends. This CDR3 is 14 amino acids long. The CDR3 loop reads CATSLSGSTDTQYF. CDR3 nucleotide sequence: TGTGCCACCAGCTTAAGCGGGTCCACAGATACGCAGTATTTT.

This clonotype was seen repeatedly, ten times or more. This chain links TRBV6-6 with TRBJ2-3; 11 bases align to TRBD2. V lost 5 bases, J lost 5 bases, and 6 bases stayed unmatched. Germline CDR1 reads MNHNY; CDR2 reads SVGAGI (reference sequence). The CDR3 is 15 amino acids. The CDR3 sequence: CASSLGGLAGDTQYF. The CDR3 DNA follows: TGTGCCAGCAGTCTCGGTGGACTAGCGGGAGATACGCAGTATTTT.

Points on this clonotype: A much more abundant neighbour one base away suggests this may be a read error. V is TRBV7-8 and J is TRBJ2-5; the D gene is possibly TRBD2 (5 bases). CDR3 length: 12 amino acids. Trimming cost V 5 bases and J 11 bases, with 15 bases left between them. Germline-derived CDR1 and CDR2 are SGHVS and FQNEAQ. CDR3 DNA sequence: TGTGCCAGCAGCAAGATACGGGATGAGCAGTACTTC. Its translation: CASSKIRDEQYF. The complete variable domain, with remaining parts taken from reference TRBV7-8 and TRBJ2-5, reads GAGVSQSPRYKVAKRGQDVALRCDPISGHVSLFWYQQALGQGPEFLTYFQNEAQLDKSGLPSDRFFAERPEGSVSTLKIQRTQQEDSAVYLCASSKIRDEQYFGPGTRLLVL.

This clonotype was detected a few times. V usage is TRBV3-1 and J usage is TRBJ2-1; 9 bases map to TRBD2. V lost 4 bases, J lost 13 bases, and 17 bases stayed unmatched. CDR3 length: 16 residues. Germline CDR1 LGHDT, CDR2 YNNKEL (reference sequence). The chain's CDR3 is CASSLSEGIAGVNQFF. The CDR3 DNA reads as TGTGCCAGCAGCCTTTCCGAGGGAATAGCGGGAGTAAATCAGTTCTTC.

Of note for this clonotype: A much larger clone differs by one base, so this may be a read error. The chain recombines TRBV12-3 or TRBV12-4 with TRBJ2-3; no definite D call. The CDR3 contains 14 residues. V lost 5 bases and J 5 bases, leaving 14 bases between the germline ends. DNA for the CDR3: TGTGCCAGCAGTGCCGAATTGAGTGGAGATACGCAGTATTTT. Encoded protein: CASSAELSGDTQYF.

This clonotype was detected a few times. The V and J genes are TRBV18 and TRBJ2-5; no definite D call. From germline, CDR1 is KGHSH and CDR2 LQKENI. The CDR3 runs 13 residues. The V end lost 8 bases, the J end lost 5 bases, and 15 bases lay between the germline ends. The CDR3 spells CASARAIGETQYF. The CDR3 region has the DNA TGTGCCAGCGCAAGGGCCATCGGGGAGACCCAGTACTTC.

In its sample, this clonotype was seen many times. The chain recombines TRBV13 with TRBJ1-1; D is ambiguous. The germline V gene has CDR1 PRHDT and CDR2 FYEKMQ (reference sequence). The ends were cut back, 5 bases at V and 1 base at J, with 8 bases in the middle. The CDR3 has 13 amino acids. The CDR3 DNA follows: TGTGCCAGCAGCCGAGACCAGAACACTGAAGCTTTCTTT. Its protein is CASSRDQNTEAFF. Looking up the rest from reference TRBV13 and TRBJ1-1 gives the full variable domain: AAGVIQSPRHLIKEKRETATLKCYPIPRHDTVYWYQQGPGQDPQFLISFYEKMQSDKGSIPDRFSAQQFSDYHSELNMSSLELGDSALYFCASSRDQNTEAFFGQGTRLTVV.

This clonotype has at least ten counts. The V gene is TRBV6-5, the J gene TRBJ1-1; D call uncertain. The CDR3 sequence is 14 residues long. Per germline, CDR1 MNHEY and CDR2 SVGAGI. V was shortened by 0 bases and J by 2 bases, with 7 bases between the two germline ends. The CDR3 sequence is CASSYSLPNTEAFF. In DNA form, the CDR3 reads TGTGCCAGCAGTTACTCGTTACCTAACACTGAAGCTTTCTTT.

This clonotype was detected many times. V usage is TRBV12-3 or TRBV12-4 and J usage is TRBJ1-2; D gene ambiguous. V was shortened by 6 bases and J by 0 bases, with 14 bases between the two germline ends. The CDR3 loop spans 15 amino acids. The CDR3 sequence: CASSRLDLSNYGYTF. CDR3 nucleotides: TGTGCCAGCAGCCGCTTGGACTTATCTAACTATGGCTACACCTTC.

On this clonotype itself: Its ends do not fully match the called genes, so a read error is possible. The chain joins TRBV10-3 to TRBJ2-1; 7 nucleotides agree with TRBD1. The CDR3 consists of 13 residues. CDR1 and CDR2 (germline): ENHRY, SYGVKD. Here the CDR3 reads CAIHRDSSNGQFF. For the CDR3, the DNA is TGTGCCATCCACCGGGACAGCTCCAATGGGCAGTTCTTC.

This clonotype has ten or more counts. The chain uses TRBV20-1 and TRBJ2-5; D may be TRBD2 (5 bases). Germline lookup yields CDR1 DFQATT and CDR2 SNEGSKA (reference sequence). The CDR3 is 15 amino acids. Trimming shortened V by 3 bases and J by 5 bases, and 19 bases separated the two germline ends. CDR3: CSASGVPSTIETQYF. The CDR3 bases are TGCAGTGCTAGCGGGGTCCCTTCCACGATCGAGACCCAGTACTTC.

This clonotype has a handful of counts. V is TRBV28 and J is TRBJ2-1; possibly TRBD2 for D (7 bases). CDR3 length: 15 amino acids. V lost 1 base to trimming and J lost 6 bases, with 13 bases between them. CDR1 MDHEN and CDR2 SYDVKM come from the germline V gene. This CDR3 is CASSLSSGGLNEQFF. In nucleotides, the CDR3 is TGTGCCAGCAGTTTATCTTCGGGGGGCCTCAATGAGCAGTTCTTC.

The chain combines TRBV7-3 with TRBJ2-1, with D unresolved. The better agreement between TRBJ2-7 and the DNA end casts doubt on the J call. Germline V gene data show CDR1 as SGHTA and CDR2 as FQGTGA. The length of the CDR3 is 15 residues. CDR3 nucleotides: TGTGCCAGCAGCTTCAACGGACCATCCTACAATGAGCAGTACTTC. As protein: CASSFNGPSYNEQYF.

This clonotype was picked up many times. The chain carries TRBV9 and TRBJ2-5, with D maybe TRBD2 (5 bases). Trimming stripped 0 bases from V and 0 bases from J, with 6 bases between. Germline values: CDR1 SGDLS, CDR2 YYNGEE. This CDR3 region has 14 residues. CDR3 sequence reads: CASSVAGYQETQYF. The CDR3 coding sequence is TGTGCCAGCAGCGTAGCGGGATACCAAGAGACCCAGTACTTC.

The J gene is TRBJ2-3, the V gene TRBV3-1; no clear D. Trimming removed 6 bases from V and 1 base from J, with 11 bases in between. The germline gives CDR1 LGHDT, CDR2 YNNKEL (reference sequence). The CDR3 contains 14 residues. The CDR3 protein is CASSHQTGTDTQYF. The CDR3 DNA reads TGTGCCAGCAGTCACCAGACCGGCACAGATACGCAGTATTTT.

The J gene is TRBJ2-2, the V gene TRBV29-1, with no clear D. The ends were cut back, 4 bases at V and 6 bases at J, with 6 bases in the middle. The length of the CDR3 is 11 residues. Germline lookup yields CDR1 SQVTM and CDR2 ANQGSEA. The chain's CDR3 is CSVAPPGELFF. In DNA, the CDR3 is TGCAGCGTTGCCCCACCCGGGGAGCTGTTTTTT.

The gene calls are TRBV6-6 and TRBJ2-5; 7 positions match TRBD2. This CDR3 has 17 amino acids. Looked up from germline, CDR1 is MNHNY and CDR2 is SVGAGI (reference sequence). V gave up 4 bases and J gave up 11 bases; unmatched junction bases: 22. CDR3 in DNA: TGTGCCAGCAGTTGGCTGGGGGGGAGAGGATACCAAAATGAGCAGTACTTC. Its translation is CASSWLGGRGYQNEQYF.

This rearrangement joins TRBV6-5 to TRBJ2-3; D is possibly TRBD1 (6 bases). The germline gives CDR1 MNHEY, CDR2 SVGAGI. The CDR3 spans 16 residues. V dropped 2 bases and J dropped 5 bases, with 17 bases sitting between them. The CDR3 sequence: CASSYVVGRGRDTQYF. The CDR3 bases are TGTGCCAGCAGTTACGTGGTTGGCAGGGGAAGAGATACGCAGTATTTT.

V is TRBV12-3 or TRBV12-4 and J is TRBJ2-5; possible D gene TRBD2, 6 bases. This CDR3 is built from 15 residues. V dropped 7 bases and J dropped 11 bases, with 26 bases sitting between them. CDR3 nucleotide sequence: TGTGCCAGCAATAAGGGAGGATGGGGCTACAATGAGCAGTACTTC. Its translation is CASNKGGWGYNEQYF.

This rearrangement joins TRBV4-3 to TRBJ2-7, with TRBD2 matching 13 bases. This CDR3 comprises 17 residues. Losses at the gene ends were 1 base for V and 5 bases for J; bases not matched to a gene: 8. Germline V gene sequence: CDR1 LGHNA, CDR2 YSLEER. CDR3 DNA sequence: TGCGCCAGCAGCCAAGGCGGATGGACTAGCGGGAGAAACGAGCAGTACTTC. This translates into CASSQGGWTSGRNEQYF.

The sample holds many counts of this clonotype. The chain recombines TRBV9 with TRBJ2-3, with 7 bases matching TRBD1. With 0 bases clipped from V and 2 bases from J, the junction kept 9 bases outside the gene matches. CDR1 and CDR2 from the germline V gene are SGDLS and YYNGEE. This CDR3 has 17 amino acids. CDR3 sequence: CASSVGRDRILTDTQYF. CDR3 DNA sequence: TGTGCCAGCAGCGTAGGACGGGACAGAATACTCACAGATACGCAGTATTTT.

This clonotype occurred a few times. This rearrangement joins TRBV3-1 to TRBJ1-1; D not certain. The CDR3 is 15 residues long. The ends were cut back, 3 bases at V and 5 bases at J, with 16 bases in the middle. Germline V gives CDR1 LGHDT, CDR2 YNNKEL (reference sequence). This CDR3 reads CASSQVGGRGTEAFF. CDR3 coding DNA: TGTGCCAGCAGCCAGGTCGGAGGGAGAGGTACTGAAGCTTTCTTT.

This clonotype was seen ten or more times. The chain joins TRBV28 to TRBJ2-3; 9 bases map to TRBD1. This CDR3 has 15 amino acids. V lost 5 bases, J lost 2 bases, and 5 bases stayed unmatched. The germline gives CDR1 MDHEN, CDR2 SYDVKM. The CDR3 sequence is CASSHGDRVTDTQYF. DNA of the CDR3: TGTGCCAGCAGTCACGGGGACAGGGTCACAGATACGCAGTATTTT.